This TCR beta chain is drawn from a study of T cell responses to AZD1222 COVID-19 vaccine. The overall study: Doses given second, at about 4 or about 12 weeks, were pooled. Findings and limits, study-wide: Researchers report vaccine-associated CD4 TCRs spanning spike, with dominance at 160-218 and 743-854. Increased Spike-specific TCR breadth and depth were observed after two AZD1222 doses. Clonal diversity may have been underestimated, and the donors were mostly white British, with more females than males.

Points on this clone: As yet, its antigen is unknown.

V was pared by 5 bases and J by 9 bases, with 17 bases between. Germline V gives CDR1 SGHVS, CDR2 FNYEAQ. This CDR3 spans 15 amino acids. Sequencing was performed with immunoSEQ multiplex PCR; in TCRdb, only in-frame clones are kept and a portion is missing. The sample consists of fewer than 130,000 clones, around nine tenths of them appearing once. The rearrangement joins TRBV7-6 to TRBJ1-6; tentative D call: TRBD1 (5 bases). The receptor comes from an adult in good health. The sample was peripheral blood, taken on day 0 of AZD1222 vaccination. CDR3 coding DNA: TGTGCCAGCAGCCCCGGGAGGGGCGGTGGTTCACCCCTCCACTTT. Encoded protein: CASSPGRGGGSPLHF.